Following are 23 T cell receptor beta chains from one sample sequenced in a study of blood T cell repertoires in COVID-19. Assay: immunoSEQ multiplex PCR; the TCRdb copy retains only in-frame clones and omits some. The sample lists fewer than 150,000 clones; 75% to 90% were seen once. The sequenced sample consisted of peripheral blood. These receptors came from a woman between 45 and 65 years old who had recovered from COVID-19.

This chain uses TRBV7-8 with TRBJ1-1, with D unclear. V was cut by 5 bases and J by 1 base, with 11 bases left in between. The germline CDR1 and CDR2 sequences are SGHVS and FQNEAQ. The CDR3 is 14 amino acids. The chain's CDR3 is CASSLGARNTEAFF. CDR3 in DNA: TGTGCCAGCAGCCTGGGAGCGCGGAACACTGAAGCTTTCTTT.

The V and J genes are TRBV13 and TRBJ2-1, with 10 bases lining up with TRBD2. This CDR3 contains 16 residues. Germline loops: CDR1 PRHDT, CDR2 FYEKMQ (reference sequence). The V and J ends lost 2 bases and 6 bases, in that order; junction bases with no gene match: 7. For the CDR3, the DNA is TGTGCCAGCAGCTTAAGCGGGGGGGCCCGTAGCAATGAGCAGTTCTTC. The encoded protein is CASSLSGGARSNEQFF.

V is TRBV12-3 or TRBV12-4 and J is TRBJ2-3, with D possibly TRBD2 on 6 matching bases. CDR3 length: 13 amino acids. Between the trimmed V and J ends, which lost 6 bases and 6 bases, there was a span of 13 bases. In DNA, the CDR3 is TGTGCCAGCAGGACCCGGGAGCAGGATACGCAGTATTTT. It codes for CASRTREQDTQYF.

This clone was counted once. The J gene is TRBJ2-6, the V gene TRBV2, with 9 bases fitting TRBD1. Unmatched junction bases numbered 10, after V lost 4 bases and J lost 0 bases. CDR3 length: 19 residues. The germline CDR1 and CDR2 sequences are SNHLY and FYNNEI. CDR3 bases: TGTGCCAGCAGTGGGTCTTGGACAGGGGCGGCCTCTGGGGCCAACGTCCTGACTTTC. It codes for CASSGSWTGAASGANVLTF.

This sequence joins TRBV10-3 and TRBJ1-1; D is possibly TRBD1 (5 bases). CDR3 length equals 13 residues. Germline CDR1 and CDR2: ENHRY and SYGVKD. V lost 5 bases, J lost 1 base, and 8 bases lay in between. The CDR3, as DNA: TGTGCCATCAGTTGGGGGGGGAACACTGAAGCTTTCTTT. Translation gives CAISWGGNTEAFF.

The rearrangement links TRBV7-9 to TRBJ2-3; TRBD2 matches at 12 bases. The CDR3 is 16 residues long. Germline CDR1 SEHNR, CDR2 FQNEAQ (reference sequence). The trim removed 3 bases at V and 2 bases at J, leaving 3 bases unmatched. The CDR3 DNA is TGTGCCAGCAGCTTCCGACTAGCGGGAGCCACAGATACGCAGTATTTT. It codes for CASSFRLAGATDTQYF.

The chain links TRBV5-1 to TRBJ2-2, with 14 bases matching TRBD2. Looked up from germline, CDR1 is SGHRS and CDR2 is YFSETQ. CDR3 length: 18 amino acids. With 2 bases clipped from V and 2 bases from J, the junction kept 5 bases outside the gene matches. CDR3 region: CASSFQGLAGANTGELFF. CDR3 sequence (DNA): TGCGCCAGCAGCTTCCAGGGACTAGCGGGGGCTAACACCGGGGAGCTGTTTTTT. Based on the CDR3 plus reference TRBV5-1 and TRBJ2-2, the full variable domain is KAGVTQTPRYLIKTRGQQVTLSCSPISGHRSVSWYQQTPGQGLQFLFEYFSETQRNKGNFPGRFSGRQFSNSRSEMNVSTLELGDSALYLCASSFQGLAGANTGELFFGEGSRLTVL.

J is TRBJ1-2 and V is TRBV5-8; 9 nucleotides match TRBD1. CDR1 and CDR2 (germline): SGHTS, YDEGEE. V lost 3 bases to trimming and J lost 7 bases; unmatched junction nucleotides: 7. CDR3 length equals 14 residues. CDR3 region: CASSSGQGSPGYTF. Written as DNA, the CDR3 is TGTGCCAGCAGCTCGGGACAGGGTTCCCCTGGCTACACCTTC.

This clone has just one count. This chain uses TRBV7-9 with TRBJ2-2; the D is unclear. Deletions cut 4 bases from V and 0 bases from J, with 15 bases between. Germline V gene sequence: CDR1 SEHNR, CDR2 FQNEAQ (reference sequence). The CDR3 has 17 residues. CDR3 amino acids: CASSSSPRHSNTGELFF. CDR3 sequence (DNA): TGTGCCAGCAGCTCCTCCCCGAGACATTCGAACACCGGGGAGCTGTTTTTT.

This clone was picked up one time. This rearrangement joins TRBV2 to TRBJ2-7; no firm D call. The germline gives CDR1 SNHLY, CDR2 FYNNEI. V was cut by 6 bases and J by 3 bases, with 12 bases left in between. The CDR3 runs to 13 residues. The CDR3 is CASSIAGYYEQYF. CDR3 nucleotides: TGTGCCAGCAGCATAGCCGGGTACTACGAGCAGTACTTC.

CDR3 region: CASSGVPGLASSTDTQYF. For the CDR3, the DNA is TGTGCCAGCAGCGGAGTTCCGGGACTAGCGAGTAGCACAGATACGCAGTATTTT. The chain links TRBV4-2 to TRBJ2-3, with 10 bases matching TRBD2. The CDR3 spans 18 residues. The J segment lost 0 bases and the V segment lost 5 bases, leaving 11 bases of the junction unmatched. Germline CDR1 and CDR2: LGHNA and YNFKEQ.

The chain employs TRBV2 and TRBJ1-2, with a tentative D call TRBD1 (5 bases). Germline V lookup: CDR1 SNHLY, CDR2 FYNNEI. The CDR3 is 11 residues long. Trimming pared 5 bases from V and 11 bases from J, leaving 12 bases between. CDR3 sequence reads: CASSPRSGYTF. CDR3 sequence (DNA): TGTGCCAGCAGTCCTAGGTCAGGGTACACCTTC.

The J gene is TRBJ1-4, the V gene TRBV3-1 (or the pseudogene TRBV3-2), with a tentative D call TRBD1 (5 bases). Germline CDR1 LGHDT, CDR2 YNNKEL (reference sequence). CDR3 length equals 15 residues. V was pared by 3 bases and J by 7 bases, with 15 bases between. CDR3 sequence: CASSHGFTGGEKLFF. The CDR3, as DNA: TGTGCCAGCAGCCACGGCTTTACAGGCGGTGAAAAACTGTTTTTT.

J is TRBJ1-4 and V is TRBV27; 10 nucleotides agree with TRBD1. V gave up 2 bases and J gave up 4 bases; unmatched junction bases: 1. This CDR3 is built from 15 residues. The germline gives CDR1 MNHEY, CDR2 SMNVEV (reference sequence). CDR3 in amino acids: CASSLRDRGNEKLFF. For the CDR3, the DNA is TGTGCCAGCAGTTTAAGGGACAGGGGTAATGAAAAACTGTTTTTT.

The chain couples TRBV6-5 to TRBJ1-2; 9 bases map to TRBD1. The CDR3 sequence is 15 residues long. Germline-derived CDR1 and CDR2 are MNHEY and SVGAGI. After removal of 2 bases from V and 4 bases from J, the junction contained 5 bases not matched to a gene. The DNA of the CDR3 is TGTGCCAGCAGTTACGGGACAGGGTCGGTCTATGGCTACACCTTC. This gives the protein CASSYGTGSVYGYTF.

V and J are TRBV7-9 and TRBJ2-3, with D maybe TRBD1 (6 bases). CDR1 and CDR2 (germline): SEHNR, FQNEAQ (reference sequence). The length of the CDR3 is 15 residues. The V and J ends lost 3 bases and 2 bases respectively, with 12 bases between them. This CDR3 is CASSFLTGPTDTQYF. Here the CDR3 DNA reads TGTGCCAGCAGCTTCCTTACAGGGCCCACAGATACGCAGTATTTT.

This CDR3 is CASSTSTGNEQFF. CDR3 in DNA: TGCGCCAGCAGCACCTCCACAGGGAATGAGCAGTTCTTC. The chain has TRBV5-1 and TRBJ2-1; D might be TRBD1 (6 bases). CDR1 is SGHRS and CDR2 is YFSETQ in the germline V gene. The CDR3 covers 13 residues. V shed 4 bases and J shed 7 bases, with 12 bases lying between them.

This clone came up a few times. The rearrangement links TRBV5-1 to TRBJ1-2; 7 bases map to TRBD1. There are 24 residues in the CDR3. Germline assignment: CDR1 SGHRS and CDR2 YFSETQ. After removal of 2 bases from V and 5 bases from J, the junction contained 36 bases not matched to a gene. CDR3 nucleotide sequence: TGCGCCAGCAGCTTCTCCATAGGACAGGCCACTGTGATGGTTTTCGACGTACCGCCTTATGGCTACACCTTC. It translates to CASSFSIGQATVMVFDVPPYGYTF.

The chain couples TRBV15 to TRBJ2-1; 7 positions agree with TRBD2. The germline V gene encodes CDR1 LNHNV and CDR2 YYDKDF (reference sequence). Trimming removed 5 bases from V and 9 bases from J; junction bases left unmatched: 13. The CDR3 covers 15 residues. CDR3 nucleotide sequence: TGTGCCACCAGCCCCGGCGGGGGATCGGGGCCTGAGCAGTTCTTC. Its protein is CATSPGGGSGPEQFF.

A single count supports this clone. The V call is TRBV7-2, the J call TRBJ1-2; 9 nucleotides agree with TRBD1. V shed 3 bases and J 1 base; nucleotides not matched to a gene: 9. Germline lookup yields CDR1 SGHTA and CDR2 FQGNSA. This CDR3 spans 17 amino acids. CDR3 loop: CASSFRDREPINYGYTF. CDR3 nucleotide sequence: TGTGCCAGCAGCTTTAGGGACAGGGAACCCATTAACTATGGCTACACCTTC.

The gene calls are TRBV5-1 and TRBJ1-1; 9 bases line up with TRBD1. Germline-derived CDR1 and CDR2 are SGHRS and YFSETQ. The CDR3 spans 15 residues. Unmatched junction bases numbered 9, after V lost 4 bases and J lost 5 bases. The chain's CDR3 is CASSQIGQGMTEAFF. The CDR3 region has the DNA TGCGCCAGCAGCCAAATCGGACAGGGGATGACTGAAGCTTTCTTT.

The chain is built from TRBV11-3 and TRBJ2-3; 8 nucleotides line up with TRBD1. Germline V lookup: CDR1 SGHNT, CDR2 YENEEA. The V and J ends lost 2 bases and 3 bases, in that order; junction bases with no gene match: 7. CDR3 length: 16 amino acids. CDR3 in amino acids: CASSLLRQGFTDTQYF. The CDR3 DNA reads TGTGCCAGCAGCTTATTAAGACAGGGGTTTACAGATACGCAGTATTTT.

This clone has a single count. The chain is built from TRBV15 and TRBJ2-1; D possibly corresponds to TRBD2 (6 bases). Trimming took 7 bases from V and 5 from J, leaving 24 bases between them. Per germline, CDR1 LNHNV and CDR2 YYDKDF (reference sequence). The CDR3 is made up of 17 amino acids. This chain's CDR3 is CATTQRTGTPDDNEQFF. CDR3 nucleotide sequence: TGTGCCACCACCCAGAGGACGGGGACTCCAGATGACAATGAGCAGTTCTTC.